This T cell receptor beta chain was recovered during a study of cytomegalovirus exposure and HLA in healthy donors. Study-wide results and caveats: Accurate prediction of most subjects' HLA-A and HLA-B alleles from TCR beta sequences was reported. In an earlier analysis, in some 540 donors, most V segments appeared productive either ~87% or ~30% of the time.

The germline gives CDR1 SGDLS, CDR2 YYNGEE. Trimming removed 0 bases at V and 2 bases at J, with 14 bases between. The CDR3 sequence is 16 residues long. Concerning this clone itself: Its antigen is as yet unknown.

The PCR used 60 Vbeta and 13 Jbeta primers. Sequencing was performed with immunoSEQ multiplex PCR; in TCRdb, only in-frame clones are kept and a portion is missing. The table lists tens of thousands of clones. The sample comprised PBMCs. This chain links TRBV9 with TRBJ2-5, with a possible D match to TRBD2 (5 bases). The receptor was derived from a woman between 40 and 50 years old in good health and CMV-seronegative. The CDR3 protein is CASSVGVRASQETQYF. The CDR3 DNA is TGTGCCAGCAGCGTAGGAGTGAGGGCTTCACAAGAGACCCAGTACTTC.